Presented here are 15 T cell receptor beta chains from one specimen sequenced in a study of pediatric ulcerative colitis. Assay: immunoSEQ multiplex PCR; the TCRdb copy retains only in-frame clones and omits some. The sample records 20,000 to 30,000 clones, over 55% being singletons. One to two pinch biopsies were taken from the rectum during colonoscopy. The sample comprised gut tissue. These receptors came from a boy aged 5-17 years with severe ulcerative colitis.

This clone has just a few counts. V is TRBV11-2 and J is TRBJ2-2, with D possibly matching TRBD2 (5 bases). V was cut by 4 bases and J by 4 bases, with 10 bases left in between. This CDR3 has 14 amino acids. Germline values: CDR1 SGHAT, CDR2 FQNNGV. CDR3 loop: CASSSGITTGELFF. The CDR3 DNA reads as TGTGCCAGCAGCTCGGGGATAACCACCGGGGAGCTGTTTTTT.

The chain couples TRBV7-2 to TRBJ1-5, with D possibly TRBD1 on 6 matching bases. The CDR3 has 16 amino acids. Germline CDR1 and CDR2: SGHTA and FQGNSA. V was trimmed by 5 bases and J by 9 bases, leaving 23 bases between them. In nucleotides, the CDR3 is TGTGCCAGCAGCCCCCCCGGGGGAACAGGGTTAAGGCCCCAGCATTTT. As protein: CASSPPGGTGLRPQHF.

The chain combines TRBV9 with TRBJ2-3, with a possible D match to TRBD1 (6 bases). The CDR3 spans 14 residues. Germline V gives CDR1 SGDLS, CDR2 YYNGEE. Trimming pared 2 bases from V and 4 bases from J, leaving 11 bases between. Written as DNA, the CDR3 is TGTGCCAGCAGCGTTTCACAGGGAGCAGATACGCAGTATTTT. Translating it yields CASSVSQGADTQYF.

The V and J genes are TRBV6-5 and TRBJ2-1, with 11 bases aligning to TRBD1. Unmatched junction bases numbered 3, after V lost 5 bases and J lost 6 bases. Germline V gene data show CDR1 as MNHEY and CDR2 as SVGAGI. The CDR3 sequence is 14 residues long. DNA for the CDR3: TGTGCCAGCAGTACGGGGACAGGGGGCAATGAGCAGTTCTTC. This translates into CASSTGTGGNEQFF.

The CDR3, as DNA: TGTGCCTGGACCGCCCTCGAAATGGGGACTGAAGCTTTCTTT. This gives the protein CAWTALEMGTEAFF. The V gene is TRBV30, the J gene TRBJ1-1; no clear D gene. Germline-derived CDR1 and CDR2 are GTSNPN and SVGIG (reference sequence). V was clipped by 4 bases and J by 5 bases, with 17 bases between them. This CDR3 contains 14 residues.

The rearrangement joins TRBV25-1 to TRBJ1-4; 9 bases line up with TRBD1. V gave up 4 bases and J gave up 4 bases; unmatched junction bases: 10. This CDR3 is 17 amino acids long. From germline, CDR1 is MGHDK and CDR2 SYGVNS. CDR3 sequence reads: CASSAYRGRDGNEKLFF. The CDR3, as DNA: TGTGCCAGCAGTGCCTACAGGGGGCGCGATGGTAATGAAAAACTGTTTTTT.

The chain joins TRBV27 to TRBJ2-7, with D possibly called TRBD1 or TRBD2 (5 bases each). Germline V lookup: CDR1 MNHEY, CDR2 SMNVEV (reference sequence). CDR3 length equals 18 residues. Trimming stripped 5 bases from V and 3 bases from J, with 26 bases between. CDR3 nucleotide sequence: TGTGCCAGCAGTCCCTTTGAGGGAAACCGGGACGGTAACTACGAGCAGTACTTC. Translation: CASSPFEGNRDGNYEQYF.

CDR3 amino acids: CASSLDAGLEEQFF. The CDR3 region has the DNA TGCGCCAGCAGCTTGGACGCCGGATTGGAGGAGCAGTTCTTC. The chain combines TRBV5-1 with TRBJ2-1; D not resolved. V gave up 0 bases and J gave up 10 bases, with 14 bases separating them. Germline assignment: CDR1 SGHRS and CDR2 YFSETQ. The CDR3 has 14 amino acids.

This clone was observed a handful of times. The J gene is TRBJ2-7, the V gene TRBV18; 7 bases are a match to TRBD2. Germline assignment: CDR1 KGHSH and CDR2 LQKENI. V dropped 0 bases and J dropped 2; count of bases not matched to a gene: 4. The CDR3 has 15 residues. The CDR3 sequence: CASSPPAGATYEQYF. Here the CDR3 DNA reads TGTGCCAGCTCACCACCGGCGGGAGCGACCTACGAGCAGTACTTC. The entire variable domain, with the rest obtained from reference TRBV18 and TRBJ2-7, is as follows: NAGVMQNPRHLVRRRGQEARLRCSPMKGHSHVYWYRQLPEEGLKFMVYLQKENIIDESGMPKERFSAEFPKEGPSILRIQQVVRGDSAAYFCASSPPAGATYEQYFGPGTRLTVT.

The chain has TRBV5-1 and TRBJ2-7; D remains unclear. V lost 4 bases, J lost 7 bases, and 21 bases lay in between. This CDR3 has 15 amino acids. From germline, CDR1 is SGHRS and CDR2 YFSETQ. In DNA form, the CDR3 reads TGCGCCAGCAGCCCCACCGAATGGCCAGGAATGGAGCAGTACTTC. It codes for CASSPTEWPGMEQYF.

The chain is built from TRBV7-9 and TRBJ2-3, with 10 bases aligning to TRBD2. This CDR3 is 15 amino acids long. Germline lookup yields CDR1 SEHNR and CDR2 FQNEAQ (reference sequence). V lost 6 bases to trimming and J lost 3 bases; unmatched junction nucleotides: 6. DNA of the CDR3: TGTGCCAGCAGTTTGACTAGCGGGCAAACAGATACGCAGTATTTT. This sequence encodes CASSLTSGQTDTQYF.

The J gene is TRBJ2-7, the V gene TRBV6-6, with 7 bases identical to TRBD1. CDR1 MNHNY and CDR2 SVGAGI come from the germline V gene (reference sequence). V shed 7 bases, J shed 3 bases, and the junction held 3 bases outside the gene matches. This CDR3 has 12 residues. CDR3: CASTDRVYEQYF. DNA for the CDR3: TGTGCCAGCACCGACAGGGTCTACGAGCAGTACTTC.

The chain combines TRBV19 with TRBJ2-3; D unclear. Germline values: CDR1 LNHDA, CDR2 SQIVND (reference sequence). With 2 bases removed from V and 4 bases from J, the gap between germline ends came to 13 bases. The CDR3 totals 15 residues. For the CDR3, the DNA is TGTGCCAGTAGTATAAGACGGGCAGACGCAGATACGCAGTATTTT. Protein: CASSIRRADADTQYF.

J is TRBJ2-1 and V is TRBV5-1; 9 bases line up with TRBD2. The germline CDR1 and CDR2 sequences are SGHRS and YFSETQ. The V gene end was trimmed by 4 bases and the J gene end by 6 bases; junction bases not matched to a gene: 5. This CDR3 has 14 residues. The CDR3 loop is CASSPGLAFNEQFF. The CDR3 DNA reads as TGCGCCAGCAGCCCGGGACTAGCATTCAATGAGCAGTTCTTC.

J is TRBJ2-1 and V is TRBV6-1; 8 positions match TRBD1. The CDR3 is 15 amino acids. Germline V gene sequence: CDR1 MNHNS, CDR2 SASEGT. V gave up 7 bases and J gave up 5 bases; unmatched junction bases: 10. The DNA for the CDR3 is TGTGCCAGCACCCCTACGGACAGGGCGAACAATGAGCAGTTCTTC. This codes for CASTPTDRANNEQFF.